This is a list of T cell receptor beta chains from one sample in a study of cytomegalovirus exposure and HLA in healthy donors. The method was immunoSEQ multiplex PCR; TCRdb's version includes in-frame clones alone and lacks a portion of them. The sample lists around 150,000 clones, more than 70% seen once, with over 2.5% in the top ten. Sequenced sample: PBMCs. The origin of the receptors is a man aged 35 to 55 in good health and CMV-seronegative. The CDR3 runs from the conserved cysteine through the conserved F or W. The D gene is left open where the match is weak. Only part of the rows carry a size: once, few, many, or a class if the clone is expanded.

D gene,J gene,clone size,V gene,CDR3 DNA,CDR3 protein
TRBD2,TRBJ2-1,-,TRBV6-4,TGTGCCAGCAGTCCTCCCGGGACTAACAATGAGCAGTTCTTC,CASSPPGTNNEQFF
TRBD2,TRBJ2-7,-,TRBV7-2,TGTGCCAGCAGCCCAGGGACTAGCGGGAGCCAGCAGTACTTC,CASSPGTSGSQQYF
-,TRBJ1-1,-,TRBV28,TGTGCCAGCAGAGCCCCCTTCGGGGGGGATACTGAAGCTTTCTTT,CASRAPFGGDTEAFF
-,TRBJ1-1,-,TRBV5-1,TGCGCCAGCCATGAAGGGGAAGGAACTGAAGCTTTCTTT,CASHEGEGTEAFF
-,TRBJ1-2,-,TRBV29-1,TGCAGCGTCTTTACAGCTTCCTATGGCTACACCTTC,CSVFTASYGYTF
TRBD1,TRBJ2-7,-,TRBV5-1,TGCGCCAGCAGCTTTATTCCGGGACAGCAGAACTACGAGCAGTACTTC,CASSFIPGQQNYEQYF
TRBD1,TRBJ1-4,-,TRBV7-2,TGTGCCAGCAGCTTAGGGACAGGGGGTACTGAAAAACTGTTTTTT,CASSLGTGGTEKLFF
TRBD1,TRBJ2-5,-,TRBV6-5,TGTGCCAGCAGCCCTACAGGGGTCCAAGAGACCCAGTACTTC,CASSPTGVQETQYF
-,TRBJ1-2,-,TRBV4-1,TGCGCCAGCAGCCAAGATTCAAGCCTGACGCGGAGGGGAAAATATGGCTACACCTTC,CASSQDSSLTRRGKYGYTF
TRBD1,TRBJ1-1,few,TRBV7-6,TGTGCCAGCAGCTTACTGGACAGGGGCGACACTGAAGCTTTCTTT,CASSLLDRGDTEAFF
-,TRBJ1-5,-,TRBV6-5,TGTGCCAGCAGTTATTCGGCGGGGGCCCATCAGCCCCAGCATTTT,CASSYSAGAHQPQHF
-,TRBJ1-3,-,TRBV28,TGTGCCAGCAGTTTGCGTCAGGGGAGCTCTGGAAACACCATATATTTT,CASSLRQGSSGNTIYF
-,TRBJ1-2,-,TRBV18,TGTGCCAGCTCACCAGGGGCGGACTATGGCTACACCTTC,CASSPGADYGYTF
TRBD1,TRBJ1-2,-,TRBV11-3,TGTGCCAGCAGCCCGACAGGGCTGAGCTATGGCTACACCTTC,CASSPTGLSYGYTF
TRBD1,TRBJ2-7,-,TRBV5-4,TGTGCCAGCAGCTTGGCACAGGGGGTGAGCGAGCAGTACTTC,CASSLAQGVSEQYF
TRBD2,TRBJ2-2,-,TRBV19,TGTGCCAGTAGTATCGGACTAGCGGGGGGGCCGGGGACCGGGGAGCTGTTTTTT,CASSIGLAGGPGTGELFF
-,TRBJ2-5,-,TRBV7-9,TGTGCCAGCAGCTTAGTCGAGGCAGGGTCAAGGACCCAGTACTTC,CASSLVEAGSRTQYF
TRBD2,TRBJ2-7,-,TRBV23-1,TGCGCCAGCAGTCAATGGGTTACGGGCGGGAGTGGCGAGCAGTACTTC,CASSQWVTGGSGEQYF
-,TRBJ2-3,-,TRBV7-9,TGTGCCAGCAGCTCCCCGGGATTCGATACGCAGTATTTT,CASSSPGFDTQYF
-,TRBJ1-2,-,TRBV6-5,TGTGCCAGCAGCGACCCGAGACAGAGGAACTATGGCTACACCTTC,CASSDPRQRNYGYTF
TRBD2,TRBJ2-1,-,TRBV15,TGTGCCACCAGCAGAGAACTAGCGGGAGCGTACAATGAGCAGTTCTTC,CATSRELAGAYNEQFF
TRBD2,TRBJ2-5,-,TRBV2,TGTGCCAGCAGTGACTTTGGACAGGTTACGCAGCGGGAGGGTCGCGAGACCCAGTACTTC,CASSDFGQVTQREGRETQYF
-,TRBJ1-2,-,TRBV6-5,TGTGCCAGCAGTTACGGGGGCAGGGCCGACTATGGCTACACCTTC,CASSYGGRADYGYTF
TRBD1,TRBJ1-1,once,TRBV2,TGTGCCAGCAGTGCCCCAGGGGGCGAATTGAACACTGAAGCTTTCTTT,CASSAPGGELNTEAFF